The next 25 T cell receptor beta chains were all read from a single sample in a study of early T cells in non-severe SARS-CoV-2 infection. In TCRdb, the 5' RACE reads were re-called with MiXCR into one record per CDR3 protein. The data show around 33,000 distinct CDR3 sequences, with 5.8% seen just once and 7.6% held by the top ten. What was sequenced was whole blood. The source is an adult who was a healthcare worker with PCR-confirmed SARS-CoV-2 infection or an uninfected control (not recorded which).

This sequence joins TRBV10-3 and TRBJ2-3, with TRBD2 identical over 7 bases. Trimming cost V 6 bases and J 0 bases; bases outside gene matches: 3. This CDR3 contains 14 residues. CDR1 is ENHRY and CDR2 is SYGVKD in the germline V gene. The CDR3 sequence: CAISKAGSTDTQYF. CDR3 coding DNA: TGTGCCATCAGCAAAGCGGGGAGCACAGATACGCAGTATTTT.

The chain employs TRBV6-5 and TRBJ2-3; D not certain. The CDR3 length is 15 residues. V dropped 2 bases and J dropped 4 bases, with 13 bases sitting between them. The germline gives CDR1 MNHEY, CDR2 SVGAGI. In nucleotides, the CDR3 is TGTGCCAGCAGTTACCGGGCCCCCGGCGCAGATACGCAGTATTTT. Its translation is CASSYRAPGADTQYF.

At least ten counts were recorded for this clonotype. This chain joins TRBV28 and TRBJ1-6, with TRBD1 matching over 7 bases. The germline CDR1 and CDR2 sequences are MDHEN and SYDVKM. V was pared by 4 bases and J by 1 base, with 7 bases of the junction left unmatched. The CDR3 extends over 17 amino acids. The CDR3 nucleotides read TGTGCCAGCAGTTCCCTCCAGGGGGGGTCCTATAATTCACCCCTCCACTTT. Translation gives CASSSLQGGSYNSPLHF.

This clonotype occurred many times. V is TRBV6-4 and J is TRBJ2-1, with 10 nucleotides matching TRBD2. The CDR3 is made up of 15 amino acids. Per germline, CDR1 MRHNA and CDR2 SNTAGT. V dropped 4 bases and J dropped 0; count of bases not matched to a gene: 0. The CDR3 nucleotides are TGTGCCAGCAGTGCTAGCGGGGGCTCCTACAATGAGCAGTTCTTC. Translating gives CASSASGGSYNEQFF.

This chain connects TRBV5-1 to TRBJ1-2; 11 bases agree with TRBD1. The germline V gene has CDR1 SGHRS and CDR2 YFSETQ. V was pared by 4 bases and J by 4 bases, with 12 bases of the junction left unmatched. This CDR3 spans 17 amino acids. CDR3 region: CASSPGGQGARGYGYTF. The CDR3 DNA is TGCGCCAGCAGCCCCGGAGGACAGGGGGCGCGTGGCTATGGCTACACCTTC. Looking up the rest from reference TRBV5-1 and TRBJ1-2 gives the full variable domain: KAGVTQTPRYLIKTRGQQVTLSCSPISGHRSVSWYQQTPGQGLQFLFEYFSETQRNKGNFPGRFSGRQFSNSRSEMNVSTLELGDSALYLCASSPGGQGARGYGYTFGSGTRLTVV.

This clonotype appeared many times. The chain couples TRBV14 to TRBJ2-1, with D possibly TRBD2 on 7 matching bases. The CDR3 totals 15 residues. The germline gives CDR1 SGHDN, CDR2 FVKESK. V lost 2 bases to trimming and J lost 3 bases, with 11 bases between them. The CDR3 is CASSQLGGLYNEQFF. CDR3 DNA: TGTGCCAGCAGCCAACTGGGGGGGCTCTACAATGAGCAGTTCTTC.

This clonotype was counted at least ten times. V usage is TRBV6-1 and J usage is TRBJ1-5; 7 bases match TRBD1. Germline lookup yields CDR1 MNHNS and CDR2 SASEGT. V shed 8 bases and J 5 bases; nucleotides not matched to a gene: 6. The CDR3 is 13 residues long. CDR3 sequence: CASRGQNYQPQHF. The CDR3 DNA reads TGTGCCAGCCGGGGACAGAACTATCAGCCCCAGCATTTT.

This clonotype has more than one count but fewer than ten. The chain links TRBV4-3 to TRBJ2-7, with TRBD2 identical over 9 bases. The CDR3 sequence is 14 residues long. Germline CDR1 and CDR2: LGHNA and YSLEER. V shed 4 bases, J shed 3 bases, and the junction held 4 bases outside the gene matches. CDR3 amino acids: CASSPGTSNYEQYF. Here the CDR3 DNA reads TGCGCCAGCAGCCCCGGGACTAGCAACTACGAGCAGTACTTC.

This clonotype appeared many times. CDR3 amino acids: CASSYSGLAGVYNEQFF. The CDR3 coding sequence is TGTGCCAGCAGTTACTCCGGCCTAGCGGGAGTCTACAATGAGCAGTTCTTC. V gene TRBV6-5 combines with J gene TRBJ2-1; 10 nucleotides match TRBD2. In germline, CDR1 is MNHEY, CDR2 SVGAGI. The ends lost 0 bases at V and 3 bases at J; junction bases unmatched: 5. This CDR3 has 17 amino acids.

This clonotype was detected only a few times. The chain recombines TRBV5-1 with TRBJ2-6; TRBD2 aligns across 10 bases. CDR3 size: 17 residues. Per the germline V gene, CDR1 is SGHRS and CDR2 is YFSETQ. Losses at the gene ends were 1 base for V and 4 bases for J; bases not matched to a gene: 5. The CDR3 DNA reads TGCGCCAGCAGCTTGATCCTAGCGGGAGAAGGGGCCAACGTCCTGACTTTC. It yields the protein CASSLILAGEGANVLTF. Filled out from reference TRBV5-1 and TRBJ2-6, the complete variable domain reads KAGVTQTPRYLIKTRGQQVTLSCSPISGHRSVSWYQQTPGQGLQFLFEYFSETQRNKGNFPGRFSGRQFSNSRSEMNVSTLELGDSALYLCASSLILAGEGANVLTFGAGSRLTVL.

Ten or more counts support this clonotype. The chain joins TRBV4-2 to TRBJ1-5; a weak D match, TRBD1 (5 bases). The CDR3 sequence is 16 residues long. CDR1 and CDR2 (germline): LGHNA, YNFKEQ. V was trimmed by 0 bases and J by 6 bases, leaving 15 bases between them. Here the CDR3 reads CASSQEMSQGGQPQHF. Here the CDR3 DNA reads TGTGCCAGCAGCCAAGAAATGAGTCAGGGCGGTCAGCCCCAGCATTTT.

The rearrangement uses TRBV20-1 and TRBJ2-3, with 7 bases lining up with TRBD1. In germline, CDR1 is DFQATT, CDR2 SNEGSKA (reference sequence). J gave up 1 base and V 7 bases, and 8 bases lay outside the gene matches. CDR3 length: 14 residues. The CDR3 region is CSGLGGGGTDTQYF. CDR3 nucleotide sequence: TGCAGTGGTCTAGGGGGCGGAGGCACAGATACGCAGTATTTT.

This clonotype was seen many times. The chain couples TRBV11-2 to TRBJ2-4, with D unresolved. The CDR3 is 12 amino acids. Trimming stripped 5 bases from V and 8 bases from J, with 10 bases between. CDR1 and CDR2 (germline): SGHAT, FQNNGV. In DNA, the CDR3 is TGTGCCAGCAGCCCGAGGCAGGACATTCAGTACTTC. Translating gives CASSPRQDIQYF.

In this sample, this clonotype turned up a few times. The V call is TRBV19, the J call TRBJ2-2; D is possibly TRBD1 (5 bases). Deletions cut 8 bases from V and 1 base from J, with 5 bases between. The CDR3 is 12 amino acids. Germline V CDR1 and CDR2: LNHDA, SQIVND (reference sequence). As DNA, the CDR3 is TGTGCCAGTGACAGGAACACCGGGGAGCTGTTTTTT. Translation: CASDRNTGELFF. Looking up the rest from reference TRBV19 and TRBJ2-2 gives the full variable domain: DGGITQSPKYLFRKEGQNVTLSCEQNLNHDAMYWYRQDPGQGLRLIYYSQIVNDFQKGDIAEGYSVSREKKESFPLTVTSAQKNPTAFYLCASDRNTGELFFGEGSRLTVL.

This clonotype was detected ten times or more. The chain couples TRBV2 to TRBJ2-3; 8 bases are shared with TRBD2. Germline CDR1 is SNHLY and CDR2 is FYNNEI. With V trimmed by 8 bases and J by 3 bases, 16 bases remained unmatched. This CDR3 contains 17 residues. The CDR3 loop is CASGSRGRGGLTDTQYF. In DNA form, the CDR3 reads TGTGCCAGCGGGTCCAGGGGACGGGGGGGCCTAACAGATACGCAGTATTTT.

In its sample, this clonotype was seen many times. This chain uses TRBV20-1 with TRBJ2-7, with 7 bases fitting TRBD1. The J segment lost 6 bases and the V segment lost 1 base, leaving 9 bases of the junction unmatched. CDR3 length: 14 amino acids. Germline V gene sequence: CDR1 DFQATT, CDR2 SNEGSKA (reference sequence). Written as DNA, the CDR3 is TGCAGTGCTAGAGGAGCGACAGGGTCGGCCGAGCAGTACTTC. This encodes CSARGATGSAEQYF.

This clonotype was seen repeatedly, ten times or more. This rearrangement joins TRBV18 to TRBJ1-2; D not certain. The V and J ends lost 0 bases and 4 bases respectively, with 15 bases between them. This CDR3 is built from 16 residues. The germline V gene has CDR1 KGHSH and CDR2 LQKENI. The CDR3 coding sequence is TGTGCCAGCTCACCACCGGGCAGTCTGGGGAGCTATGGCTACACCTTC. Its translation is CASSPPGSLGSYGYTF.

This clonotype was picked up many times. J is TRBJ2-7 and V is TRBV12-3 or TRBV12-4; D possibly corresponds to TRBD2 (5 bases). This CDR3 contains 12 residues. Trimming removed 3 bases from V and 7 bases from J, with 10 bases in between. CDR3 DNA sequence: TGTGCCAGCAGTTTCGGGGTCCTGGAGCAGTACTTC. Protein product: CASSFGVLEQYF.

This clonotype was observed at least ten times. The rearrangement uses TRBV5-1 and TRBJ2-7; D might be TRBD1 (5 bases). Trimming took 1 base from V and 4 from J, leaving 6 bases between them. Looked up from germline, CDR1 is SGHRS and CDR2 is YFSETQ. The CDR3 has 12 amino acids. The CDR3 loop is CASSLNRYEQYF. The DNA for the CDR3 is TGCGCCAGCAGCTTGAACAGGTACGAGCAGTACTTC.

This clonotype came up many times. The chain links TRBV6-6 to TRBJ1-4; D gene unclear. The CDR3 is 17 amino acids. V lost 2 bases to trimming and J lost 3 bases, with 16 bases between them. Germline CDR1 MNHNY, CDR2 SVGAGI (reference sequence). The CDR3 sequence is CASSYPDDWGSNEKLFF. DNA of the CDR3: TGTGCCAGCAGTTACCCGGACGACTGGGGATCTAATGAAAAACTGTTTTTT.

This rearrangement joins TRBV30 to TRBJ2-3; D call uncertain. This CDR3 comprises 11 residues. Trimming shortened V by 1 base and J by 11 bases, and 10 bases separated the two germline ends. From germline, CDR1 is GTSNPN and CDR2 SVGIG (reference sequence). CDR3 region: CAWSAGKWQYF. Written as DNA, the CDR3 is TGTGCCTGGAGTGCTGGGAAATGGCAGTATTTT.

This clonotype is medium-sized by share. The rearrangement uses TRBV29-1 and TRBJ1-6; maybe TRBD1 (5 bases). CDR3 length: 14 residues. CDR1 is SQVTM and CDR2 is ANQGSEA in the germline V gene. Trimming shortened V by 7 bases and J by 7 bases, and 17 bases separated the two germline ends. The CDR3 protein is CSARDGGWNSPLHF. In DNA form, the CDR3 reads TGCAGCGCCAGGGACGGCGGTTGGAATTCACCCCTCCACTTT.

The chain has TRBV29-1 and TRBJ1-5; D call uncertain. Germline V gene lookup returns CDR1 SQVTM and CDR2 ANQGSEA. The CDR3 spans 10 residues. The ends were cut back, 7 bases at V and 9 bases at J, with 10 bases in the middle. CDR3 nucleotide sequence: TGCAGCGCGGGTCAGGTGCCCCAGCATTTT. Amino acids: CSAGQVPQHF.

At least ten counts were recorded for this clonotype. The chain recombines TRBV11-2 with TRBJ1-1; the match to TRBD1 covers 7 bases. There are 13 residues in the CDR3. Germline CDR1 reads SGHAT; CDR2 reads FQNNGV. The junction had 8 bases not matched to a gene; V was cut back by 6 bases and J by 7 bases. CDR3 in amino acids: CASRRTRTGEAFF. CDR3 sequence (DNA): TGTGCCAGCAGACGAACTCGGACAGGTGAAGCTTTCTTT.

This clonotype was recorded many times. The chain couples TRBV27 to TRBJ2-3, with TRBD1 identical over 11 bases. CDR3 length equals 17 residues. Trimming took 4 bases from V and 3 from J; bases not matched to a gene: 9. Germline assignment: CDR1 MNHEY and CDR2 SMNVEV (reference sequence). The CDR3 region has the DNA TGTGCCAGCAGTTCTTTATGGGGGACAGGGGGAACAGATACGCAGTATTTT. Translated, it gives CASSSLWGTGGTDTQYF.